The TCR beta chain under discussion was sequenced for a study of blood T cell repertoires in COVID-19. Study summary: Researchers got acute and convalescent COVID-19 samples from the United States, Italy and Spain. Sources were T cells, B-cell-depleted T cells, or PBMCs; the material itself was cDNA or gDNA.

This clone has only a few counts. From germline, CDR1 is SGHRS and CDR2 YFSETQ. Between the trimmed V and J ends, which lost 0 bases and 4 bases, there was a span of 10 bases. This CDR3 has 14 residues. In the source study's methods: Amplifying reference gene primers gave estimates of nucleated cell counts. Assay: immunoSEQ multiplex PCR; the TCRdb copy retains only in-frame clones and omits some. V and J calls and clone size are those listed in that table; D and trimming were worked out from the DNA. This table has 100,000 to 130,000 clones, approximately 70% appearing once. The sample taken for sequencing was peripheral blood. J is TRBJ1-1 and V is TRBV5-1, with TRBD1 as a possible D gene (5 bases). This TCR derives from a middle-aged woman with acute or convalescent COVID-19. The CDR3 nucleotides are TGCGCCAGCAGCTTGGATGCGGGGGGCACTGAAGCTTTCTTT. The encoded protein is CASSLDAGGTEAFF.